Listed here is a single TCR beta chain. The data originate from a study of blood T cell repertoires in COVID-19. In the original workflow: Amplified reference gene primers provided the basis for estimating nucleated cell counts. The repertoire was sequenced with immunoSEQ multiplex PCR; TCRdb's copy has only in-frame clones and lacks some. D and trimming come from the DNA, and the V and J calls and clone size come from that table. The sample has about 300,000 clones; 85% to 90% are singletons. V lost 2 bases and J lost 3, with 11 bases in between. The CDR3 length is 15 residues. The chain combines TRBV5-7 with TRBJ2-2; perhaps TRBD2 as D (5 bases). TRBV5-7 is noted as an ORF with a role that remains uncertain. Sequencing was carried out using PBMCs or T cells enriched from blood (not recorded which). The sequence derives from a woman aged 45-65 years who had been exposed to COVID-19. The CDR3 protein is CASSFPGADTGELFF. CDR3 nucleotide sequence: TGTGCCAGCAGCTTCCCCGGAGCGGACACCGGGGAGCTGTTTTTT.